Below, one TCR beta chain is given with its context. What it binds is not known. The sample belongs to a study of cytomegalovirus exposure and HLA in healthy donors. Study observations and caveats: By HLA locus, TCR association rates varied in a later analysis, with DRB1 showing the most and HLA-C the fewest. Listed as cytomegalovirus-associated were over 150 TCR beta chains.

Amplification used 60 Vbeta primers and 13 Jbeta primers. The protocol was immunoSEQ multiplex PCR, while the TCRdb copy is restricted to in-frame clones and leaves out a portion. The sample consists of roughly 150,000 clones, roughly 85% of them appearing once. Looked up from germline, CDR1 is GTSNPN and CDR2 is SVGIG (reference sequence). The CDR3 has 14 amino acids. V shed 3 bases and J 2 bases; nucleotides not matched to a gene: 5. The chain recombines TRBV30 with TRBJ2-7; 9 nucleotides match TRBD1. The sequencing input was PBMCs. The sequence was collected from a male donor in good health and CMV-seronegative. CDR3 in DNA: TGTGCCTGGAGCGCTCGACAGGGGGCCTACGAGCAGTACTTC. Its protein is CAWSARQGAYEQYF.